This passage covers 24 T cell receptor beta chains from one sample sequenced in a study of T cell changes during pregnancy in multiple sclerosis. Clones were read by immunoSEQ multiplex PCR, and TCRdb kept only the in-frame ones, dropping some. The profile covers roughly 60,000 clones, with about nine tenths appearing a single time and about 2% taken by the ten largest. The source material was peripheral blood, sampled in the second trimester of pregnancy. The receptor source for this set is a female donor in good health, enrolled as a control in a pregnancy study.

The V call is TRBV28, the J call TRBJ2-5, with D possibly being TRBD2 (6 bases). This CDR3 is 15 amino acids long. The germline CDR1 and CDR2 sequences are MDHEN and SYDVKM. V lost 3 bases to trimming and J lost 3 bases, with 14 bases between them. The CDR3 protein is CASSFGSGVEETQYF. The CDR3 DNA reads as TGTGCCAGCAGTTTTGGGTCGGGAGTTGAAGAGACCCAGTACTTC.

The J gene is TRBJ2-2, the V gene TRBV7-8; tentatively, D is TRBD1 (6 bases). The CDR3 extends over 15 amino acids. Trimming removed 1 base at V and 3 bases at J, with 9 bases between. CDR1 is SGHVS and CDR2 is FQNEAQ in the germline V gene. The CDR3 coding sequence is TGTGCCAGCAGCTTAGACAGGGCGCACACCGGGGAGCTGTTTTTT. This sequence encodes CASSLDRAHTGELFF.

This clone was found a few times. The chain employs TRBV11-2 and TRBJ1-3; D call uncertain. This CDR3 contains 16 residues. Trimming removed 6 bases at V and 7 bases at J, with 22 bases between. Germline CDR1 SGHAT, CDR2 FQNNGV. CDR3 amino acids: CASRKQIGSRRNTIYF. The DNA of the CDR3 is TGTGCCAGCAGAAAACAAATCGGGTCTAGGCGGAACACCATATATTTT.

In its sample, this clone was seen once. The CDR3 spells CASSHVTGGQEQYF. The CDR3 DNA sequence: TGCGCCAGCAGCCACGTGACGGGAGGTCAGGAGCAGTACTTC. The J gene is TRBJ2-7, the V gene TRBV4-1, with TRBD2 identical over 7 bases. V was clipped by 3 bases and J by 7 bases; unmatched bases: 9. CDR1 and CDR2 (germline): MGHRA, YSYEKL. The length of the CDR3 is 14 residues.

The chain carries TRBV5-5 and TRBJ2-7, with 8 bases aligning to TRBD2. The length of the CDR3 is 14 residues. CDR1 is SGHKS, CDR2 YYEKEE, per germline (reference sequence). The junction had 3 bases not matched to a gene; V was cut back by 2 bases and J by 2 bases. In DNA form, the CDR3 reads TGTGCCAGCAGCTTCGCGGGAGGAACCTACGAGCAGTACTTC. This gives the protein CASSFAGGTYEQYF.

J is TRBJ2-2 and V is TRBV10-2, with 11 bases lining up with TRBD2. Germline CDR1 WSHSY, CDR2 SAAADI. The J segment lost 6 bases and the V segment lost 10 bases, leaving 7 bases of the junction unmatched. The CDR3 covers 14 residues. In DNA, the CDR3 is TGCGCCACCGGGACTAGCGGACTCGCCGGGGAGCTGTTTTTT. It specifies CATGTSGLAGELFF.

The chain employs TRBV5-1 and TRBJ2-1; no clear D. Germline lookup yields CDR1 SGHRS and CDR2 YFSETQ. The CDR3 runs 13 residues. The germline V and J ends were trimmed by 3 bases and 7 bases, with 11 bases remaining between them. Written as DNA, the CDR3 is TGCGCCAGCAGCTCCCCCACTACAAATGAGCAGTTCTTC. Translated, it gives CASSSPTTNEQFF.

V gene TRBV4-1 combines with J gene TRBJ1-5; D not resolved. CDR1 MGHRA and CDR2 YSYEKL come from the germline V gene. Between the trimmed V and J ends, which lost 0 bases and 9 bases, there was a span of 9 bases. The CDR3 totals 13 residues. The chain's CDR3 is CASSQDPFGPQHF. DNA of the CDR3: TGCGCCAGCAGCCAAGACCCCTTCGGGCCCCAGCATTTT.

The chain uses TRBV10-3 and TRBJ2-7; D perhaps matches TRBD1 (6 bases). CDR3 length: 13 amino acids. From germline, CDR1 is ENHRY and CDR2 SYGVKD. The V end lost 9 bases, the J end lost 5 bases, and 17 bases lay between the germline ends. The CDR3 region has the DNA TGTGCCATTAAAGGCACAGGGTCTGACGAGCAGTACTTC. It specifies CAIKGTGSDEQYF.

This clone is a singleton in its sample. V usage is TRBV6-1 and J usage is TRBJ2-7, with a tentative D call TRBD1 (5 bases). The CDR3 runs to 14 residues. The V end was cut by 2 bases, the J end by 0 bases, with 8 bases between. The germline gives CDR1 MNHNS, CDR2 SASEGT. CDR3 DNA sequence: TGTGCCAGCAGTGAATGGGGCGGCTCCTACGAGCAGTACTTC. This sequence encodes CASSEWGGSYEQYF.

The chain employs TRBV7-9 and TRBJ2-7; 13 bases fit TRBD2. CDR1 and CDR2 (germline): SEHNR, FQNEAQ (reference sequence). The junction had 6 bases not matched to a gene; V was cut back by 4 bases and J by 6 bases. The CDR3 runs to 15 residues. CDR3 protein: CASSYLRLAGGEQYF. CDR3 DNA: TGTGCCAGCAGCTACCTCCGACTAGCGGGAGGCGAGCAGTACTTC. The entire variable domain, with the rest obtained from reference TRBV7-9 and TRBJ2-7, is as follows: DTGVSQNPRHKITKRGQNVTFRCDPISEHNRLYWYRQTLGQGPEFLTYFQNEAQLEKSRLLSDRFSAERPKGSFSTLEIQRTEQGDSAMYLCASSYLRLAGGEQYFGPGTRLTVT.

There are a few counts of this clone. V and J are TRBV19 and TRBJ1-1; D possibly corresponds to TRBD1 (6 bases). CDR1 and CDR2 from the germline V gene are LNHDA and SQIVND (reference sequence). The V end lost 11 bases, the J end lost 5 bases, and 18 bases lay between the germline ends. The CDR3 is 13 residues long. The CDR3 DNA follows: TGTGCCGTCGAGACAGGTCGGAGTACTGAAGCTTTCTTT. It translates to CAVETGRSTEAFF.

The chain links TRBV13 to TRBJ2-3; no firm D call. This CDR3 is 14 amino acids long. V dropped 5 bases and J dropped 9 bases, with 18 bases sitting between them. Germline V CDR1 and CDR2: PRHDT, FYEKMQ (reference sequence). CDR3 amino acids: CASSDDPGLYTQYF. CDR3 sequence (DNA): TGTGCCAGCAGCGACGACCCGGGTCTGTACACGCAGTATTTT. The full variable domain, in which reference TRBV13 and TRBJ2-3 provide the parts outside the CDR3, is AAGVIQSPRHLIKEKRETATLKCYPIPRHDTVYWYQQGPGQDPQFLISFYEKMQSDKGSIPDRFSAQQFSDYHSELNMSSLELGDSALYFCASSDDPGLYTQYFGPGTRLTVL.

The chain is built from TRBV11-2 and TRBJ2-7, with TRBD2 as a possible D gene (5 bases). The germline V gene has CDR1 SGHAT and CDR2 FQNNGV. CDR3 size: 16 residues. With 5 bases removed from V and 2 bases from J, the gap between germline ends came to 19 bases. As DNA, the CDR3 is TGTGCCAGCAGCCTAAACCCACCCCCGGGGACCTACGAGCAGTACTTC. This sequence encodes CASSLNPPPGTYEQYF.

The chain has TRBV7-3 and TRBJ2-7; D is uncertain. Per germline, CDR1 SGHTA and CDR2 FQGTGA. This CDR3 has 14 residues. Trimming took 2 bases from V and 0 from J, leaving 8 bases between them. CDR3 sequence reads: CASSLQANSYEQYF. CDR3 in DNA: TGTGCCAGCAGCTTACAGGCTAACTCCTACGAGCAGTACTTC.

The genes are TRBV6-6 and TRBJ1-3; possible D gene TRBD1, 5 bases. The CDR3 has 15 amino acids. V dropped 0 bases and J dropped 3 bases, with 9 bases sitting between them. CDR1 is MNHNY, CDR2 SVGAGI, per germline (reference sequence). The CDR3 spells CASSYSFGGGNTIYF. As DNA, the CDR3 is TGTGCCAGCAGTTACTCATTCGGGGGTGGAAACACCATATATTTT.

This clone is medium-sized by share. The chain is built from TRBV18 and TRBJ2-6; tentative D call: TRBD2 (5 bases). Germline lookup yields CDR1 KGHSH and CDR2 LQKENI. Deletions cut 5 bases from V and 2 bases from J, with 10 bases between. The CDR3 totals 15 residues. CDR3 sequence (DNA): TGTGCCAGCTCATCCGACTATACTGGGGCCAACGTCCTGACTTTC. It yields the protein CASSSDYTGANVLTF.

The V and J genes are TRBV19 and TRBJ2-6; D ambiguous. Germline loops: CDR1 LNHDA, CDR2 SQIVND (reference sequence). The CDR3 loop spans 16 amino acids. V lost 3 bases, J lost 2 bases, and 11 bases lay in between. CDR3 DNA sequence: TGTGCCAGTAGTATTGGGCGTGAGCCTGGGGCCAACGTCCTGACTTTC. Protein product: CASSIGREPGANVLTF.

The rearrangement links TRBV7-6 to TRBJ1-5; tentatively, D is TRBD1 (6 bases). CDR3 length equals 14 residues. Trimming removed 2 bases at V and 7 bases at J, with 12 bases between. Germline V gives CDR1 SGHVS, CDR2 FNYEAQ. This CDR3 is CASSLMAGDQPQHF. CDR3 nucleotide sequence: TGTGCCAGCAGCTTAATGGCAGGGGACCAGCCCCAGCATTTT.

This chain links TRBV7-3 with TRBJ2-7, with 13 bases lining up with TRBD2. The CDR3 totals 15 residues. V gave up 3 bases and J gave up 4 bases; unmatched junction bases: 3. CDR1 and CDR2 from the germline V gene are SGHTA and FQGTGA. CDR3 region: CASSLTSGGLYEQYF. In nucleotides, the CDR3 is TGTGCCAGCAGCTTGACTAGCGGGGGGCTATACGAGCAGTACTTC.

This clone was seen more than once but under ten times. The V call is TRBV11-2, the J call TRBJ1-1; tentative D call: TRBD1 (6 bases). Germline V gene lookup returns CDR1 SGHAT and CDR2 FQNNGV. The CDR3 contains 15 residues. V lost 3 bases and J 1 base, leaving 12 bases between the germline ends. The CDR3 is CASSFTGPRNTEAFF. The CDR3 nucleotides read TGTGCCAGCAGCTTCACAGGGCCCAGGAACACTGAAGCTTTCTTT.

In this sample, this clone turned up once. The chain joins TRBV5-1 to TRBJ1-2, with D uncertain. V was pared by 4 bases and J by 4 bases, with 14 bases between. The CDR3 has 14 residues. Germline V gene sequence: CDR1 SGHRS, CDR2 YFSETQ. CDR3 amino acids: CASSPAIRVYGYTF. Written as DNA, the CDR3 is TGCGCCAGCAGCCCGGCAATTCGGGTCTATGGCTACACCTTC.

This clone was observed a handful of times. CDR3 sequence: CAIKRELNQPQHF. The CDR3 coding sequence is TGTGCCATCAAAAGAGAACTAAATCAGCCCCAGCATTTT. The chain recombines TRBV10-3 with TRBJ1-5; the D is unclear. Germline V gene sequence: CDR1 ENHRY, CDR2 SYGVKD. V lost 7 bases, J lost 4 bases, and 11 bases lay in between. This CDR3 region has 13 residues.

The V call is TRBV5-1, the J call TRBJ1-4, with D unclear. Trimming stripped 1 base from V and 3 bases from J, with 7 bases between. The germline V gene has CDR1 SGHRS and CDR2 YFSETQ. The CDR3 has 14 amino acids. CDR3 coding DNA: TGCGCCAGCAGCTTGTGGGAGTCTAATGAAAAACTGTTTTTT. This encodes CASSLWESNEKLFF.